The entry below describes one TCR beta chain. Its antigen is still unknown. This specimen belongs to a study of metastatic and nonmetastatic thyroid tumors. Overall study: Across peripheral blood and tumor or nodule tissue samples taken from malignant and benign thyroid patients, the repertoires were compared with one another. Overall study results and limits: Compared with benign nodules, malignant thyroid tumors were reported to have significantly higher TCR beta diversity in both blood and tumor.

No treatment had been given to any patient before thyroid surgery. In the original processing: Variation in CDR3 across clinicopathological groups served as the basis for constructing a distant-metastasis classifier in papillary thyroid cancer. Through MiXCR, TCRdb re-clonotyped the PCR reads. For this entry, the V and J calls and clone size follow TCRdb and not the study's own pipeline. The sample holds some 13,000 clones, 20% to 25% seen once. Trimming left V 0 bases short and J 0 bases short, with 9 bases between. Looked up from germline, CDR1 is SGHKS and CDR2 is YYEKEE (reference sequence). This CDR3 contains 15 residues.

This TCR was sampled from a female donor with papillary thyroid cancer or a benign thyroid nodule (not recorded which). Some clones in this sample may be carry-over from other donors' samples. Source material: adjacent normal tissue. The rearrangement uses TRBV5-5 and TRBJ1-1; a possible D gene is TRBD1 (5 bases). The CDR3 DNA follows: TGTGCCAGCAGCTTGGTAGGGGTATTGAACACTGAAGCTTTCTTT. It codes for CASSLVGVLNTEAFF.